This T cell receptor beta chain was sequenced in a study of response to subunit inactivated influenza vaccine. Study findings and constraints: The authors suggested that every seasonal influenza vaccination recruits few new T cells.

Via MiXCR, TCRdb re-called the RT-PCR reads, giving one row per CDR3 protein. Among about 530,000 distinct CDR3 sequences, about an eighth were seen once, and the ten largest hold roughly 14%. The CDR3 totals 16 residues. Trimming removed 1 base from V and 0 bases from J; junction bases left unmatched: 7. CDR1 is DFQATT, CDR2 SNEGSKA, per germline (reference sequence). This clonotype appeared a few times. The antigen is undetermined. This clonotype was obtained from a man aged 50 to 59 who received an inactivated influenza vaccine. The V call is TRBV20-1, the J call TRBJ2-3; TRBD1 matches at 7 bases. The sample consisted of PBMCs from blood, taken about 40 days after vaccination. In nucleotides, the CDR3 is TGCAGTGCTAGAGCCGCCGGACAGGAGAGCACAGATACGCAGTATTTT. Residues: CSARAAGQESTDTQYF.